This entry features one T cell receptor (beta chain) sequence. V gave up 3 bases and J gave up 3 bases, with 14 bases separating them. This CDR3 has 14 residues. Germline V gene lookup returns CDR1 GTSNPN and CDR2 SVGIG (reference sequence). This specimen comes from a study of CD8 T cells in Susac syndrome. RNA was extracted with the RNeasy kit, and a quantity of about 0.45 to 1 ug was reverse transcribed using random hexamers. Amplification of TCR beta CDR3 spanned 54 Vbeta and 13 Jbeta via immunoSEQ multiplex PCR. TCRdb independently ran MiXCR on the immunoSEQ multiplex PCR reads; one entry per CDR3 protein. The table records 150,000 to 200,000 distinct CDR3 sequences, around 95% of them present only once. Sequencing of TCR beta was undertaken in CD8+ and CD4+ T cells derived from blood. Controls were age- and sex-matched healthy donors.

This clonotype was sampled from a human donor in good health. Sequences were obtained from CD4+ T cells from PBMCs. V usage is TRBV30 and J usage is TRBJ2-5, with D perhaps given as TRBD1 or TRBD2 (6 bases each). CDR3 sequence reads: CAWRGEGGEETQYF. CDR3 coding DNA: TGTGCCTGGAGGGGAGAGGGGGGCGAAGAGACCCAGTACTTC.